This T cell receptor (beta chain) is from a study of T cells in Graves' hyperthyroidism and ophthalmopathy. Disease duration under 2 months; hyperthyroidism patients were aged 18 to 65. In making diagnoses, clinical symptoms, serum thyroxine and TRAb, thyroid ultrasound and orbital computed tomography were all used. This CDR3 has 13 amino acids. The V gene's germline CDR1 is DFQATT and CDR2 SNEGSKA (reference sequence). Researchers took RNA transcripts and amplified the TCR beta CDR3 regions from them. The HTBI primer set served for first-round RT-PCR of the TCR CDR3. TCRdb independently ran MiXCR on the multiplex PCR reads; one entry per CDR3 protein. The sample carries under 700,000 distinct CDR3 sequences, around 42% recorded once.

The sequence derives from a young woman with Graves' hyperthyroidism. Sequencing was done on a sample of peripheral blood or thyroid tissue (not recorded which). The V call is TRBV20-1, the J call TRBJ1-1; TRBD1 is a possible D gene (5 bases). CDR3 sequence: CNAPGGASAEAFF. The CDR3 DNA is TGCAATGCCCCCGGGGGAGCGTCGGCTGAAGCTTTCTTT.